Listed below are T cell receptor beta chains from one sample, sequenced in a study of blood T cell repertoires in COVID-19. The table came from immunoSEQ multiplex PCR; TCRdb's copy has only in-frame clones and leaves some out. The sample holds around 170,000 clones, 86% seen once. The sequenced sample was peripheral blood. These receptors all come from a middle-aged man with active or convalescent COVID-19. Each CDR3 is given with its conserved first and last residue. Each record gives: J gene, D gene, clone size, V gene, CDR3 DNA, CDR3 protein. The D gene is left open where the match is weak. Clone size is stated in some rows and not others, as once, few, many or a class when expanded.

>TRBJ2-5|.|.|TRBV6-5
TGTGCCAGCAGTTCTACGTTGACTAGTTGGGAGACCCAGTACTTC
CASSSTLTSWETQYF
>TRBJ2-7|.|few|TRBV7-9
TGTGCCAGCAGCTTAATCACACCGATCATGGACGAGCAGTACTTC
CASSLITPIMDEQYF
>TRBJ1-2|.|.|TRBV7-3
TGTGCCAGCAGCTTAAGTGGGGAGACTAACTATGGCTACACCTTC
CASSLSGETNYGYTF
>TRBJ2-1|TRBD2|.|TRBV7-6
TGTGCCAGCAGCATTAGCGGGAGCTCCTACAATGAGCAGTTCTTC
CASSISGSSYNEQFF
>TRBJ2-3|.|.|TRBV3-1/TRBV3-2
TGTGCCAGCACCCCAAGAGGGGGTTTAACAGATACGCAGTATTTT
CASTPRGGLTDTQYF
>TRBJ1-1|.|.|TRBV12-3/TRBV12-4
TGTGCCAGCAGTTTAAAGCGGGGGCTGGGAGCTTTCTTT
CASSLKRGLGAFF
>TRBJ2-3|TRBD1|.|TRBV25-1
TGTGCCAGCAATGACAGGGTAACAGATACGCAGTATTTT
CASNDRVTDTQYF
>TRBJ1-6|TRBD1|.|TRBV4-3
TGCGCCAGCAGCCCCGGGACAGGGGATTCACCCCTCCACTTT
CASSPGTGDSPLHF
>TRBJ2-7|.|.|TRBV5-1
TGCGCCAGCAGCTTGGCCGAGGGCCCTTCCTACGAGCAGTACTTC
CASSLAEGPSYEQYF
>TRBJ1-5|TRBD1|.|TRBV4-1
TGCGCCAGCAGCCCTAACACAGGGGTTCAGCCCCAGCATTTT
CASSPNTGVQPQHF
>TRBJ2-7|.|.|TRBV24-1
TGTGCCACCAGTGCGCACGGCTACGAGCAGTACTTC
CATSAHGYEQYF
>TRBJ1-2|TRBD1|.|TRBV7-2
TGTGCCAGCAGCTTAGGGACAGGGATCGCTCATGGCTACACCTTC
CASSLGTGIAHGYTF
>TRBJ1-4|.|.|TRBV28
TGTGCCAGCAGTTCGACAGGATATGATGAAAAACTGTTTTTT
CASSSTGYDEKLFF
>TRBJ2-3|TRBD1|.|TRBV5-1
TGCGCCAGCAGCTTGGCCACAGGGGGACCCCCGGGCACAGATACGCAGTATTTT
CASSLATGGPPGTDTQYF
>TRBJ2-5|.|.|TRBV6-6
TGTGCCAGCACACAGTGGATTGGCGAGACCCAGTACTTC
CASTQWIGETQYF
>TRBJ1-2|.|.|TRBV6-1
TGTGCCAGCAGTGAAGCCGGGAATGGCTACACCTTC
CASSEAGNGYTF
>TRBJ2-3|.|few|TRBV5-1
TGCGCCAGCAGATCGACAGATACGCAGTATTTT
CASRSTDTQYF
>TRBJ1-2|.|.|TRBV2
TGTGCCAGCATCATCACAGTTTCTAACTATGGCTACACCTTC
CASIITVSNYGYTF
>TRBJ1-5|.|.|TRBV6-5
TGTGCCAGCAGTTACTCAGAGGGCAATCAGCCCCAGCATTTT
CASSYSEGNQPQHF
>TRBJ2-3|TRBD2|.|TRBV3-1/TRBV3-2
TGTGCCAGCAGCCCCACTAGCGGCGACACAGATACGCAGTATTTT
CASSPTSGDTDTQYF
>TRBJ2-7|TRBD2|few|TRBV10-2
TGCGCCAGCAGGGAGGGCCGTGGGCTAGCGGGAAACGAGCAGTACTTC
CASREGRGLAGNEQYF
>TRBJ2-5|.|once|TRBV5-6
TGTGCCAGCGTGTGGCAGGGGAGAGGGGAGACCCAGTACTTC
CASVWQGRGETQYF
>TRBJ2-2|TRBD2|.|TRBV9
TGTGCCAGCAGCGTAGTCCCTAGCGGGAGCACCGGGGAGCTGTTTTTT
CASSVVPSGSTGELFF
>TRBJ1-6|.|.|TRBV2
TGTGCCAGTACGCTTCGGGAAGGAGGGAATTCACCCCTCCACTTT
CASTLREGGNSPLHF
>TRBJ1-5|.|.|TRBV5-6
TGTGCCAGCAGTATGGGGGGAGGGCAGCCCCAGCATTTT
CASSMGGGQPQHF
>TRBJ2-2|TRBD1|.|TRBV11-2
TGTGCCAGCAGCCCGGGACAGGGTATCGACACCGGGGAGCTGTTTTTT
CASSPGQGIDTGELFF
>TRBJ2-5|.|few|TRBV5-6
TGTGCCAGCAGCTCGGAGACAGTTCAAGAGACCCAGTACTTC
CASSSETVQETQYF
>TRBJ1-2|.|few|TRBV6-1
TGTGCCAGCAGTGAGTCGGGTGCCTATGGCTACACCTTC
CASSESGAYGYTF
>TRBJ1-2|.|.|TRBV7-2
TGTGCCAGCAGTCAACCGGGATCAAGCTCTTACACCTTC
CASSQPGSSSYTF
>TRBJ1-5|.|.|TRBV4-3
TGCGCCAGCAGCCAAGAAGTAACTACCAATCAGCCCCAGCATTTT
CASSQEVTTNQPQHF
>TRBJ1-4|TRBD1|.|TRBV6-1
TGTGCCAGCAGTAAAGGGGACAGGACAATGTTATATGAGACTAATGAAAAACTGTTTTTT
CASSKGDRTMLYETNEKLFF
>TRBJ2-3|TRBD2|.|TRBV7-2
TGTGCCAGCAGGTTAACTAGCGGGCTTAGCACAGATACGCAGTATTTT
CASRLTSGLSTDTQYF
>TRBJ1-3|TRBD1|.|TRBV5-1
TGCGCCAGCAGCTTGGAGCCAGGGGGTGGAAACACCATATATTTT
CASSLEPGGGNTIYF
>TRBJ2-5|.|once|TRBV3-1/TRBV3-2
TGTGCCAGCAGCCAAGATCTAATCGGTGGCAGGAGGGCTCTACAAGAGACCCAGTACTTC
CASSQDLIGGRRALQETQYF
>TRBJ2-7|TRBD2|.|TRBV5-1
TGCGCCAGCAGATATCGGGGGGTTAGTAACGAGCAGTACTTC
CASRYRGVSNEQYF
>TRBJ2-3|.|once|TRBV7-9
TGTGCCAGCAGCTTAGGCCGAGCTAGCACAGATACGCAGTATTTT
CASSLGRASTDTQYF
>TRBJ2-7|TRBD2|.|TRBV27
TGTGCCAGCAGTTTACTAGCGGGAAACCCCTACGAGCAGTACTTC
CASSLLAGNPYEQYF
>TRBJ2-3|TRBD2|once|TRBV6-5
TGTGCCAGCAGCCCCCTCGGGGGGGAAACAGATACGCAGTATTTT
CASSPLGGETDTQYF
>TRBJ1-3|.|.|TRBV19
TGTGCCAGTAGAGCCGACAGTGGCTCTGGAAACACCATATATTTT
CASRADSGSGNTIYF
>TRBJ1-6|.|.|TRBV6-4
TGTGCCAGCAGAACAGAAAGTAATAATTCACCCCTCCACTTT
CASRTESNNSPLHF
>TRBJ1-4|.|.|TRBV7-2
TGTGCCAGCAGCTCCGCTAGACAGGCTGAGGCTGAAAAACTGTTTTTT
CASSSARQAEAEKLFF
>TRBJ1-1|.|.|TRBV6-6
TGTGCCAGCAGCACGACAGGAAGTGAAGCTTTCTTT
CASSTTGSEAFF
>TRBJ2-1|.|once|TRBV5-1
TGCGCCAGCAGCTTGATGGGGGCCAATGAGCAGTTCTTC
CASSLMGANEQFF
>TRBJ1-1|.|.|TRBV18
TGTGCCAGCTCATCACAGAGGAACACTGAAGCTTTCTTT
CASSSQRNTEAFF
>TRBJ2-2|TRBD2|.|TRBV7-3
TGTGCCAGCAGAGGAACTAGCGGGTCCACCGGGGAGCTGTTTTTT
CASRGTSGSTGELFF
>TRBJ2-1|.|once|TRBV6-5
TGTGCCTCAAGGGGCTTGGGGTACAATGAGCAGTTCTTC
CASRGLGYNEQFF